Each of the 29 T cell receptor beta chains below was sequenced from the same sample in a study of OX40 agonist ivuxolimab in advanced cancers. TCRdb keeps only in-frame clones here, not all; method: immunoSEQ multiplex PCR. This sample has 70,000 to 75,000 clones, with roughly nine tenths found just once. This material consisted of CD4+ or CD8+ T cells sorted from blood, taken in a trial of the OX40 agonist ivuxolimab. These receptors originate from an adult with an advanced solid tumor such as melanoma, head and neck, liver or kidney cancer.

This sequence joins TRBV19 and TRBJ1-2; D unresolved. Germline V gene data show CDR1 as LNHDA and CDR2 as SQIVND (reference sequence). The CDR3 runs to 14 residues. The germline V and J ends were trimmed by 4 bases and 6 bases, with 15 bases remaining between them. The CDR3 loop reads CASSTPPERNGYTF. CDR3 bases: TGTGCCAGTAGTACTCCGCCAGAACGCAATGGCTACACCTTC.

This clone was seen once. This rearrangement joins TRBV10-3 to TRBJ1-5, with D unresolved. The germline gives CDR1 ENHRY, CDR2 SYGVKD. V was shortened by 3 bases and J by 3 bases, with 3 bases between the two germline ends. CDR3 size: 12 residues. CDR3 in DNA: TGTGCCATCAGTGATACCAATCAGCCCCAGCATTTT. Its translation is CAISDTNQPQHF.

The rearrangement joins TRBV19 to TRBJ1-2; no reliable D call. V was shortened by 7 bases and J by 2 bases, with 8 bases between the two germline ends. CDR3 length: 12 amino acids. Germline CDR1 reads LNHDA; CDR2 reads SQIVND (reference sequence). In DNA, the CDR3 is TGTGCCAGTACCGGACGGAACTATGGCTACACCTTC. Translated: CASTGRNYGYTF.

This sequence joins TRBV21-1 and TRBJ2-2; TRBD2, the D gene given by the table, was not confirmed from the DNA. TRBV21-1 is an annotated pseudogene. The CDR3 is 15 residues long. This CDR3 is CASIQGLVVQGELFF. The CDR3 nucleotides read TGTGCCAGCATCCAGGGACTAGTGGTTCAAGGGGAGCTGTTTTTT.

This rearrangement joins TRBV7-9 to TRBJ1-2; D remains unclear. Trimming cost V 5 bases and J 2 bases, with 9 bases left between them. The germline CDR1 and CDR2 sequences are SEHNR and FQNEAQ (reference sequence). There are 13 residues in the CDR3. The DNA of the CDR3 is TGTGCCAGCAGCATCGACGGAAACTATGGCTACACCTTC. It specifies CASSIDGNYGYTF.

V and J are TRBV9 and TRBJ2-1, with 12 bases lining up with TRBD2. The length of the CDR3 is 18 residues. The trim removed 0 bases at V and 2 bases at J, leaving 6 bases unmatched. Germline lookup yields CDR1 SGDLS and CDR2 YYNGEE. CDR3 in amino acids: CASSVERTSGTTYNEQFF. CDR3 nucleotides: TGTGCCAGCAGCGTAGAGAGGACTAGCGGGACCACCTACAATGAGCAGTTCTTC.

The V gene is TRBV5-1, the J gene TRBJ2-3; perhaps TRBD1 as D (6 bases). V was clipped by 5 bases and J by 4 bases, with 17 bases between them. This CDR3 region has 15 residues. In germline, CDR1 is SGHRS, CDR2 YFSETQ. CDR3 loop: CASRRATGSPDTQYF. CDR3 in DNA: TGCGCCAGCAGGAGGGCCACAGGGAGCCCAGATACGCAGTATTTT.

This sequence joins TRBV4-1 and TRBJ2-1; 7 nucleotides agree with TRBD2. The CDR3 length is 18 residues. Looked up from germline, CDR1 is MGHRA and CDR2 is YSYEKL. The V and J ends lost 2 bases and 4 bases, in that order; junction bases with no gene match: 14. In DNA form, the CDR3 reads TGCGCCAGCAGCCAATCCGCTAGCGGAACAGCCTCATACAATGAGCAGTTCTTC. Translated, it gives CASSQSASGTASYNEQFF.

The chain uses TRBV29-1 and TRBJ1-1; TRBD1 might be the D (5 bases). The V gene lost 6 bases and the J gene lost 1 base, with 12 bases spanning the gap. CDR1 is SQVTM, CDR2 ANQGSEA, per germline. This CDR3 has 13 residues. The CDR3: CSVGEGRNTEAFF. The DNA of the CDR3 is TGCAGCGTAGGAGAGGGACGGAACACTGAAGCTTTCTTT.

This clone was found a few times. This chain connects TRBV2 to TRBJ2-5; the match to TRBD2 covers 15 bases. With V trimmed by 8 bases and J by 4 bases, 8 bases remained unmatched. CDR3 length: 16 residues. Per the germline V gene, CDR1 is SNHLY and CDR2 is FYNNEI. CDR3 in amino acids: CASEGGLAGGGETQYF. In DNA, the CDR3 is TGTGCCAGCGAAGGGGGACTAGCGGGAGGAGGAGAGACCCAGTACTTC.

The chain has TRBV7-2 and TRBJ2-3; no clear D gene. Germline V gene data show CDR1 as SGHTA and CDR2 as FQGNSA. This CDR3 has 12 residues. V was trimmed by 5 bases and J by 4 bases, leaving 7 bases between them. Here the CDR3 DNA reads TGTGCCAGCAGCCTACGTCCAGATACGCAGTATTTT. Its protein product is CASSLRPDTQYF.

This chain links TRBV28 with TRBJ2-1, with 8 bases identical to TRBD2. J gave up 6 bases and V 7 bases, and 11 bases lay outside the gene matches. Per germline, CDR1 MDHEN and CDR2 SYDVKM. This CDR3 is 15 amino acids long. The CDR3 reads CASTIPQAGVNEQFF. CDR3 DNA sequence: TGTGCCAGCACCATACCCCAAGCGGGAGTCAATGAGCAGTTCTTC. Full variable domain (rest looked up from reference TRBV28 and TRBJ2-1): DVKVTQSSRYLVKRTGEKVFLECVQDMDHENMFWYRQDPGLGLRLIYFSYDVKMKEKGDIPEGYSVSREKKERFSLILESASTNQTSMYLCASTIPQAGVNEQFFGPGTRLTVL.

This clone has only a few counts. Other nucleotide sequences in the sample specify the same CDR3. V gene TRBV28 combines with J gene TRBJ1-2; D unclear. V was trimmed by 2 bases and J by 2 bases, leaving 3 bases between them. This CDR3 is built from 12 residues. Germline CDR1 is MDHEN and CDR2 is SYDVKM. CDR3 loop: CASSLGNYGYTF. The CDR3 region has the DNA TGTGCCAGCAGTTTAGGCAACTATGGCTACACCTTC.

Here the CDR3 reads CASRDGSTDTQYF. DNA of the CDR3: TGTGCCAGCCGGGACGGGAGCACAGATACGCAGTATTTT. The chain carries TRBV28 and TRBJ2-3; D may match TRBD1 or TRBD2 (5 bases each). V lost 8 bases and J 0 bases, leaving 9 bases between the germline ends. This CDR3 is built from 13 residues. Germline assignment: CDR1 MDHEN and CDR2 SYDVKM.

The gene calls are TRBV5-4 and TRBJ1-2; TRBD1 might be the D (5 bases). CDR1 and CDR2 (germline): SGHNT, YYREEE (reference sequence). The V and J ends lost 4 bases and 5 bases respectively, with 9 bases between them. This CDR3 has 12 amino acids. The CDR3: CASSQDTYGYTF. The CDR3 coding sequence is TGTGCCAGCAGCCAGGACACTTATGGCTACACCTTC.

Only a few counts were recorded for this clone. The chain uses TRBV19 and TRBJ2-2; D perhaps matches TRBD1 (6 bases). The CDR3 runs 14 residues. Germline V lookup: CDR1 LNHDA, CDR2 SQIVND (reference sequence). The V end was cut by 7 bases, the J end by 0 bases, with 9 bases between. CDR3 protein: CASKDSPNTGELFF. The CDR3 DNA follows: TGTGCCAGTAAGGACAGCCCGAACACCGGGGAGCTGTTTTTT.

This rearrangement joins TRBV7-2 to TRBJ2-3; no definite D call. The germline gives CDR1 SGHTA, CDR2 FQGNSA. The V gene lost 5 bases and the J gene lost 0 bases, with 12 bases spanning the gap. This CDR3 is built from 15 residues. CDR3 nucleotide sequence: TGTGCCAGCAGCGTGACTGTCACTAGCACAGATACGCAGTATTTT. Encoded protein: CASSVTVTSTDTQYF.

This chain links TRBV6-1 with TRBJ2-1; tentatively, D is TRBD1 or TRBD2 (5 bases each). The germline V gene encodes CDR1 MNHNS and CDR2 SASEGT. The CDR3 extends over 15 amino acids. Trimming took off 3 bases at V and 4 bases at J, with 13 bases between the two ends. In DNA form, the CDR3 reads TGTGCCAGCAGTGAGGGACCCATATTATACAATGAGCAGTTCTTC. Translation: CASSEGPILYNEQFF.

The V and J genes are TRBV19 and TRBJ2-2; 8 nucleotides agree with TRBD1. The germline V gene encodes CDR1 LNHDA and CDR2 SQIVND (reference sequence). The CDR3 loop spans 15 amino acids. Germline trimming cut 4 bases from V and 6 bases from J; bases unmatched to any gene: 7. CDR3 DNA: TGTGCCAGTAGTAACCCCTGGACAGGGTCCGGGGAGCTGTTTTTT. It specifies CASSNPWTGSGELFF.

V gene TRBV27 combines with J gene TRBJ2-1, with TRBD2 identical over 8 bases. Germline CDR1 and CDR2: MNHEY and SMNVEV (reference sequence). CDR3 length equals 13 residues. The ends lost 5 bases at V and 8 bases at J; junction bases unmatched: 5. The CDR3 sequence: CASSRRLAHEQFF. DNA of the CDR3: TGTGCCAGCAGTCGACGACTAGCGCATGAGCAGTTCTTC.

This chain links TRBV5-6 with TRBJ2-7, with 7 bases lining up with TRBD1. CDR3 length: 14 residues. J was trimmed by 2 bases and V by 4 bases; bases with no gene match: 6. Germline CDR1 and CDR2: SGHDT and YYEEEE. In DNA form, the CDR3 reads TGTGCCAGCAGCCCGATCGGACAGGCCTACGAGCAGTACTTC. Its translation: CASSPIGQAYEQYF. The whole variable domain, remainder taken from reference TRBV5-6 and TRBJ2-7, is DAGVTQSPTHLIKTRGQQVTLRCSPKSGHDTVSWYQQALGQGPQFIFQYYEEEERQRGNFPDRFSGHQFPNYSSELNVNALLLGDSALYLCASSPIGQAYEQYFGPGTRLTVT.

V is TRBV28 and J is TRBJ1-5; D not resolved. Trimming left V 3 bases short and J 6 bases short, with 6 bases between. The CDR3 loop spans 12 amino acids. Germline CDR1 and CDR2: MDHEN and SYDVKM. CDR3: CASSFGVQPQHF. CDR3 in DNA: TGTGCCAGCAGTTTCGGGGTTCAGCCCCAGCATTTT.

This clone has just one count. The rearrangement uses TRBV4-3 and TRBJ2-6, with D tentatively TRBD2 (6 bases). Per germline, CDR1 LGHNA and CDR2 YSLEER. The V end was cut by 0 bases, the J end by 4 bases, with 13 bases between. The CDR3 loop spans 17 amino acids. The CDR3 DNA reads as TGCGCCAGCAGCCAAGAAGGTCGGGAGTCAGGGGCCAACGTCCTGACTTTC. Translating it yields CASSQEGRESGANVLTF.

The chain recombines TRBV18 with TRBJ1-3; D gene uncertain. The V gene lost 2 bases and the J gene lost 8 bases, with 16 bases spanning the gap. Germline V lookup: CDR1 KGHSH, CDR2 LQKENI. There are 15 residues in the CDR3. CDR3 in DNA: TGTGCCAGCTCACCAGAACTTAGGAGCGGATACACCATATATTTT. Its translation is CASSPELRSGYTIYF.

This clone showed up just once. The V gene is TRBV28, the J gene TRBJ1-3, with TRBD1 identical over 10 bases. The length of the CDR3 is 17 residues. CDR1 and CDR2 from the germline V gene are MDHEN and SYDVKM. V lost 1 base to trimming and J lost 7 bases; unmatched junction nucleotides: 10. The CDR3: CASSLYGGQGRVNTIYF. The CDR3 nucleotides are TGTGCCAGCAGTTTATACGGGGGACAGGGGAGGGTGAACACCATATATTTT.

The V gene is TRBV2, the J gene TRBJ2-7; D possibly corresponds to TRBD2 (6 bases). Trimming took off 6 bases at V and 3 bases at J, with 12 bases between the two ends. The CDR3 has 13 amino acids. Germline V gene data show CDR1 as SNHLY and CDR2 as FYNNEI. The CDR3 region has the DNA TGTGCCAGCAGACGGGACTCCTTCTACGAGCAGTACTTC. Protein: CASRRDSFYEQYF.

The rearrangement uses TRBV5-1 and TRBJ1-2; 8 nucleotides align to TRBD1. Germline CDR1 and CDR2: SGHRS and YFSETQ. The CDR3 consists of 14 residues. V was pared by 5 bases and J by 4 bases, with 7 bases of the junction left unmatched. CDR3 bases: TGCGCCAGCAGAGCGGACAGGGAAGGCTATGGCTACACCTTC. This translates into CASRADREGYGYTF.

A remark on this clone: Other DNA sequences in this specimen translate into the identical CDR3. This chain uses TRBV7-3 with TRBJ2-1; 11 bases match TRBD2. Looked up from germline, CDR1 is SGHTA and CDR2 is FQGTGA. V trimming: 4 bases; J trimming: 4 bases; junction bases outside the gene matches: 3. The CDR3 extends over 15 amino acids. The DNA for the CDR3 is TGTGCCAGCAGCTCCGGGACTAGCGGTTACAATGAGCAGTTCTTC. Translating it yields CASSSGTSGYNEQFF.

The rearrangement uses TRBV7-8 and TRBJ2-7; possible D gene TRBD2, 6 bases. There are 17 residues in the CDR3. Trimming pared 6 bases from V and 6 bases from J, leaving 27 bases between. CDR1 is SGHVS, CDR2 FQNEAQ, per germline. The DNA of the CDR3 is TGTGCCAGCAGTTACCGCACTCTTACAGGAGGACTATTCGAGCAGTACTTC. The encoded protein is CASSYRTLTGGLFEQYF. Full variable domain (rest looked up from reference TRBV7-8 and TRBJ2-7): GAGVSQSPRYKVAKRGQDVALRCDPISGHVSLFWYQQALGQGPEFLTYFQNEAQLDKSGLPSDRFFAERPEGSVSTLKIQRTQQEDSAVYLCASSYRTLTGGLFEQYFGPGTRLTVT.